A selection of T cell receptor beta chains follows, all from one sample in a study of cytomegalovirus exposure and HLA in healthy donors. The table came from immunoSEQ multiplex PCR; TCRdb's copy has only in-frame clones and leaves some out. Here the sample spans approximately 54,000 clones, more than 70% being singletons. Sequencing used PBMCs. These receptors originate from a woman between 18 and 29 years old in good health and CMV-seronegative. Each CDR3 is given with its conserved first and last residue. D genes are given only for firm matches. Clone size is not always given. Where it is, it says once, few, many or a class for expanded clones.

size	D	V	J	CDR3	DNA
few	-	TRBV7-8	TRBJ2-7	CASSLVISGSYEQYF	TGTGCCAGCAGCTTAGTTATTAGCGGATCCTACGAGCAGTACTTC
-	-	TRBV5-1	TRBJ2-7	CASSKKTAYEQYF	TGCGCCAGCAGCAAAAAGACAGCCTACGAGCAGTACTTC
-	TRBD2	TRBV7-3	TRBJ2-3	CASSYGLAATDTQYF	TGTGCCAGCAGCTACGGACTAGCGGCCACAGATACGCAGTATTTT
-	TRBD1	TRBV7-9	TRBJ1-2	CASSPDRGHGYTF	TGTGCCAGCAGCCCGGACAGGGGGCATGGCTACACCTTC
-	TRBD2	TRBV7-6	TRBJ2-7	CASSLRSLAGDEQRPYEQYF	TGTGCCAGCAGCTTACGGTCCCTAGCGGGAGATGAACAAAGGCCCTACGAGCAGTACTTC
few	-	TRBV7-2	TRBJ1-1	CASRGSGTSRNTEAFF	TGTGCCAGCAGGGGGTCCGGGACATCCAGGAACACTGAAGCTTTCTTT
-	-	TRBV28	TRBJ2-1	CASSLLGRDNEQFF	TGTGCCAGCAGTTTATTAGGCCGGGACAATGAGCAGTTCTTC
-	TRBD2	TRBV5-1	TRBJ2-3	CASSWGTSGRDTQYF	TGCGCCAGCAGCTGGGGGACTAGCGGGAGGGATACGCAGTATTTT
-	-	TRBV7-3	TRBJ1-2	CASSLTGGGLPDGYTF	TGTGCCAGCAGCTTAACGGGTGGGGGCTTACCGGATGGCTACACCTTC
-	TRBD2	TRBV4-1	TRBJ2-3	CASSQLGGRAGDTQYF	TGCGCCAGCAGCCAATTGGGCGGGAGGGCCGGAGATACGCAGTATTTT
few	TRBD2	TRBV10-3	TRBJ2-7	CAISEGLAGGYEQYF	TGTGCCATCAGTGAGGGACTAGCGGGAGGCTACGAGCAGTACTTC
-	-	TRBV4-1	TRBJ1-2	CASSQDPKAFALGYTF	TGCGCCAGCAGCCAAGATCCAAAAGCCTTCGCCCTTGGCTACACCTTC
-	-	TRBV19	TRBJ2-4	CASSMGLYIQYF	TGTGCCAGTAGTATGGGCCTGTACATTCAGTACTTC
-	TRBD1	TRBV5-1	TRBJ1-1	CASSSGQGAQREAFF	TGCGCCAGCAGCTCCGGACAGGGGGCACAGCGCGAAGCTTTCTTT
-	-	TRBV7-9	TRBJ2-2	CASLGATNMFANTGELFF	TGTGCCAGCCTTGGGGCAACCAATATGTTCGCGAACACCGGGGAGCTGTTTTTT
-	TRBD2	TRBV9	TRBJ2-1	CASSVVSGRAGNEQFF	TGTGCCAGCAGCGTAGTTAGCGGGAGGGCCGGAAATGAGCAGTTCTTC
once	TRBD1	TRBV28	TRBJ1-6	CAARTGGSSYNSPLHF	TGTGCCGCACGGACAGGGGGAAGCTCCTATAATTCACCCCTCCACTTT
-	TRBD1	TRBV30	TRBJ1-1	CAWSVPDRDTEAFF	TGTGCCTGGAGTGTTCCGGACAGGGACACTGAAGCTTTCTTT
-	TRBD2	TRBV4-1	TRBJ2-4	CASSHGEGGAKNIQYF	TGCGCCAGCAGCCACGGGGAGGGCGGCGCCAAAAACATTCAGTACTTC
-	-	TRBV6-5	TRBJ1-2	CASSRQENYGYTF	TGTGCCAGCAGCCGACAGGAAAACTATGGCTACACCTTC
-	TRBD1	TRBV28	TRBJ1-2	CASSAGGLAYGYTF	TGTGCCAGCAGTGCAGGGGGCCTCGCCTATGGCTACACCTTC
-	TRBD2	TRBV30	TRBJ2-1	CAWTPQREPYNEQFF	TGTGCCTGGACGCCCCAGCGGGAGCCCTACAATGAGCAGTTCTTC
-	TRBD2	TRBV4-1	TRBJ2-5	CASSQDRLAGVETQYF	TGCGCCAGCAGCCAAGACCGGCTAGCGGGAGTAGAGACCCAGTACTTC
-	-	TRBV2	TRBJ1-4	CASINGSTTNEKLFF	TGTGCCAGCATTAACGGGTCAACAACTAATGAAAAACTGTTTTTT
-	-	TRBV19	TRBJ2-7	CASSMRQGTYEQYF	TGTGCCAGTAGTATGCGGCAGGGAACTTACGAGCAGTACTTC
-	-	TRBV10-2	TRBJ2-4	CASSESALEENSQYF	TGCGCCAGCAGTGAGTCAGCACTGGAGGAAAACAGTCAGTACTTC
-	TRBD1	TRBV7-3	TRBJ2-7	CASSPRTGGVNEQYF	TGTGCCAGCAGCCCTCGGACAGGGGGCGTGAACGAGCAGTACTTC
-	-	TRBV29-1	TRBJ1-4	CSVGLQGWEKLFF	TGCAGCGTCGGATTACAGGGTTGGGAAAAACTGTTTTTT
-	TRBD2	TRBV5-4	TRBJ2-1	CASSFAGGRNEQFF	TGTGCCAGCAGCTTTGCGGGAGGGCGGAATGAGCAGTTCTTC
few	-	TRBV6-1	TRBJ1-5	CASSEIHSQPQHF	TGTGCCAGCAGTGAAATTCACAGTCAGCCCCAGCATTTT
once	-	TRBV11-2	TRBJ2-7	CASSWTQAGTYEQYF	TGTGCCAGCAGCTGGACTCAGGCTGGGACCTACGAGCAGTACTTC
-	TRBD2	TRBV4-1	TRBJ2-5	CASSQVLAGGTQYF	TGCGCCAGCAGCCAAGTGCTAGCGGGAGGGACCCAGTACTTC
-	-	TRBV18	TRBJ1-1	CASSPPGQGWAGTEAFF	TGTGCCAGCTCACCACCGGGGCAGGGTTGGGCCGGCACTGAAGCTTTCTTT
-	TRBD2	TRBV5-4	TRBJ2-2	CASSSPRGGPGELFF	TGTGCCAGCAGCTCTCCGCGGGGGGGACCCGGGGAGCTGTTTTTT
few	TRBD1	TRBV6-5	TRBJ1-5	CATRDRVSQPQHF	TGTGCCACCCGGGACAGGGTTAGCCAGCCCCAGCATTTT
-	-	TRBV10-1	TRBJ2-1	CASSGPGSYNEQFF	TGCGCCAGCAGTGGGCCCGGGTCCTACAATGAGCAGTTCTTC
-	-	TRBV5-1	TRBJ2-1	CAPGYIPWNEQFF	TGCGCCCCCGGGTACATTCCGTGGAATGAGCAGTTCTTC